These T cell receptor beta chains were read from a single sample in a study of blood T cell repertoires in COVID-19. Profiled with immunoSEQ multiplex PCR; TCRdb holds only in-frame clones, not every one. The sample carries a few hundred thousand clones, around 84% recorded once. The sample was peripheral blood. The receptors shown here come from a woman aged 55-69 years with COVID-19, enrolled during active disease. Both conserved end residues are part of each CDR3. Fields, in order: D gene, V gene, clone size, J gene, CDR3 DNA, CDR3 protein. A D gene is named only where the DNA matches it firmly. Rows give clone size only sometimes, using once, few, many, or a class for an expanded clone.

TRBD1	TRBV19	once	TRBJ2-7	TGTGCCAGTAGTATAGAAGGACAGGAAGGTTACGAGCAGTACTTC	CASSIEGQEGYEQYF
TRBD1	TRBV3-1/TRBV3-2	.	TRBJ1-2	TGTGCCAGCAGCCGGACTGGGGGACAGGGGGCTCGAGGCTACACCTTC	CASSRTGGQGARGYTF
.	TRBV15	.	TRBJ1-4	TGTGCCACCAGCAGAGATCGAAGACAAAAAGAAAAACTGTTTTTT	CATSRDRRQKEKLFF
TRBD1	TRBV19	once	TRBJ1-1	TGTGCCAGTAGTCCCTGGGACAGGGTGAGCACTGAAGCTTTCTTT	CASSPWDRVSTEAFF
.	TRBV6-5	.	TRBJ1-1	TGTGCCAGCAGCCGGGCGTCGGGGGACACTGAAGCTTTCTTT	CASSRASGDTEAFF
TRBD2	TRBV5-1	.	TRBJ2-5	TGCGCCAGCAGAAAGAGGGCTAGGCGGGAGGACGAAGAGACCCAGTACTTC	CASRKRARREDEETQYF
.	TRBV28	.	TRBJ2-5	TGTGCCAGCAGTTTGAATGAGGAGACCCAGTACTTC	CASSLNEETQYF
TRBD1	TRBV28	.	TRBJ1-1	TGTGCCATCGGGACAGTGAACACTGAAGCTTTCTTT	CAIGTVNTEAFF
.	TRBV5-1	.	TRBJ1-3	TGCGCCAGCAGCCTAGGAGGCGGGTCTGGAAACACCATATATTTT	CASSLGGGSGNTIYF
.	TRBV9	.	TRBJ1-1	TGTGCCAGCAGCGCCCTAGGTATCAGGGTTCTGGGGAACACTGAAGCTTTCTTT	CASSALGIRVLGNTEAFF
.	TRBV30	once	TRBJ1-2	TGTGCCTGGAGTGTAACCCGGTCAAACTATGGCTACACCTTC	CAWSVTRSNYGYTF
TRBD1	TRBV9	.	TRBJ2-7	TGTGCCAGCAGCGTAGCACAGGGGTTAGTAGACGAGCAGTACTTC	CASSVAQGLVDEQYF
.	TRBV18	.	TRBJ1-3	TGTGCCAGCTCGCCCCCTACGATGGGAAACACCATATATTTT	CASSPPTMGNTIYF
TRBD2	TRBV5-1	.	TRBJ2-2	TGCGCCAGCAGACCGACTAGCGGGAGCTCCGGGGAGCTGTTTTTT	CASRPTSGSSGELFF
TRBD1	TRBV9	.	TRBJ2-2	TGTGCCAGCAGCGGGACAGGGACCGGGGAGCTGTTTTTT	CASSGTGTGELFF
TRBD1	TRBV7-9	.	TRBJ2-1	TGTGCCAGCAGCAAACGACCGAGGGACAGGGGTGACGATGGGCAGTTCTTC	CASSKRPRDRGDDGQFF